Shown below are 5 T cell receptor beta chains from a single sample sequenced in a study of T cells after yellow fever vaccination. TCRdb reprocessed the 5' RACE reads with MiXCR, giving one entry per CDR3 protein. The sample contains 500,000 to 700,000 distinct CDR3 sequences, approximately 21% of which appear only once. The source material was PBMCs, sampled 15 days after the yellow fever booster vaccination. The receptors come from a young man who received the YFV17D yellow fever vaccine.

The V and J genes are TRBV7-9 and TRBJ2-5, with 8 bases that match TRBD1. V shed 4 bases and J 1 base; nucleotides not matched to a gene: 11. Germline lookup yields CDR1 SEHNR and CDR2 FQNEAQ (reference sequence). The CDR3 has 17 residues. DNA of the CDR3: TGTGCCAGCAGCTCCTCATACCCCAGGGGGCCCCAAGAGACCCAGTACTTC. It encodes CASSSSYPRGPQETQYF.

This clonotype was found a few times. The rearrangement uses TRBV20-1 and TRBJ2-7, with D perhaps matching TRBD1 (7 bases). Trimming stripped 6 bases from V and 4 bases from J, with 19 bases between. Germline CDR1 is DFQATT and CDR2 is SNEGSKA (reference sequence). This CDR3 has 14 residues. The CDR3 reads CSAEMRDSAYEQYF. Written as DNA, the CDR3 is TGCAGTGCCGAAATGCGGGACAGTGCTTACGAGCAGTACTTC.

The chain joins TRBV10-3 to TRBJ2-7, with D possibly TRBD1 on 7 matching bases. V was clipped by 10 bases and J by 3 bases, with 13 bases between them. CDR1 is ENHRY, CDR2 SYGVKD, per germline. This CDR3 region has 12 residues. This CDR3 reads CATRGTYYEQYF. Here the CDR3 DNA reads TGTGCCACCAGGGGGACTTACTACGAGCAGTACTTC.

The sample holds a few counts of this clonotype. The gene calls are TRBV20-1 and TRBJ2-1, with 11 positions matching TRBD2. CDR1 and CDR2 (germline): DFQATT, SNEGSKA (reference sequence). The trim removed 6 bases at V and 2 bases at J, leaving 3 bases unmatched. This CDR3 has 14 residues. The CDR3 reads CSAGTSGPYNEQFF. The CDR3 nucleotides read TGCAGTGCGGGGACTAGCGGCCCCTACAATGAGCAGTTCTTC.

This clonotype turned up a few times. The V and J genes are TRBV28 and TRBJ2-3, with 7 bases that match TRBD1. CDR3 length equals 15 residues. The V and J ends lost 3 bases and 2 bases, in that order; junction bases with no gene match: 5. Per germline, CDR1 MDHEN and CDR2 SYDVKM. In DNA, the CDR3 is TGTGCCAGCAGTTTCAGGGGGACCTACACAGATACGCAGTATTTT. Amino acid sequence: CASSFRGTYTDTQYF.